A selection of T cell receptor beta chains follows, all from one sample in a study of cytomegalovirus exposure and HLA in healthy donors. Profiling relied on immunoSEQ multiplex PCR, and the TCRdb table lists in-frame clones only, not all of them. The table lists about 130,000 clones, approximately 80% of them singletons. Sequenced input: PBMCs. The source is a man aged 35-49 years in good health and CMV-seronegative. CDR3s include the opening cysteine and the closing phenylalanine or tryptophan. A D gene is named only where the DNA matches it firmly. The size of a clone is reported for some rows only, either as once, few or many, or as a class for expanded clones.

>TRBD1|TRBJ2-2|17|TRBV7-8|.
CASSLGSATGLRGELFF
TGTGCCAGCAGCTTAGGGTCGGCGACAGGGCTTCGGGGGGAGCTGTTTTTT
>TRBD2|TRBJ2-5|14|TRBV7-3|few
CASSRTSGGETQYF
TGTGCCAGCAGTCGTACTTCCGGGGGGGAGACCCAGTACTTC
>TRBD2|TRBJ2-1|14|TRBV6-5|.
CASSSRGGGDEQFF
TGTGCCAGCAGTTCGCGGGGGGGCGGGGATGAGCAGTTCTTC
>TRBD1|TRBJ1-3|16|TRBV6-1|.
CASSEYGQGLRNTIYF
TGTGCCAGCAGTGAATACGGACAGGGGTTAAGAAACACCATATATTTT
>.|TRBJ2-3|15|TRBV5-1|.
CASSPGSLRGNTQYF
TGCGCCAGCAGCCCGGGGAGCTTGAGAGGGAATACGCAGTATTTT
>TRBD1|TRBJ2-7|17|TRBV10-3|.
CAISSRTGTAGSYEQYF
TGTGCCATCAGTAGTCGAACCGGGACAGCAGGCTCCTACGAGCAGTACTTC
>.|TRBJ1-5|15|TRBV7-9|once
CASSLGQGSNQPQHF
TGTGCCAGCAGCTTAGGGCAGGGGAGCAATCAGCCCCAGCATTTT
>TRBD1|TRBJ1-4|13|TRBV12-5|.
CASGLQGGEKLFF
TGTGCTAGTGGTTTACAGGGGGGCGAAAAACTGTTTTTT
>.|TRBJ1-1|15|TRBV11-2|.
CASSSWTEMNTEAFF
TGTGCCAGCAGCTCCTGGACAGAGATGAACACTGAAGCTTTCTTT
>.|TRBJ2-1|15|TRBV7-9|.
CASSPTLNRYNEQFF
TGTGCCAGCAGCCCCACCTTAAACCGGTACAATGAGCAGTTCTTC
>.|TRBJ2-5|13|TRBV25-1|.
CASGDGGQETQYF
TGTGCCAGCGGGGACGGGGGACAGGAGACCCAGTACTTC
>.|TRBJ2-5|16|TRBV25-1|.
CASSELNNWYQETQYF
TGTGCCAGCAGTGAATTGAACAATTGGTACCAAGAGACCCAGTACTTC
>TRBD2|TRBJ2-3|16|TRBV13|.
CASSLGGGRGPDTQYF
TGTGCCAGCAGCCTAGGGGGCGGGAGGGGGCCAGATACGCAGTATTTT
>TRBD1|TRBJ1-2|15|TRBV27|.
CASSQQGQLLLGYTF
TGTGCCAGCAGCCAACAGGGACAGCTTCTGCTGGGCTACACCTTC
>TRBD2|TRBJ2-3|16|TRBV11-2|.
CASSPGTSGGIDTQYF
TGTGCCAGCAGCCCCGGGACTAGCGGGGGAATAGATACGCAGTATTTT
>.|TRBJ2-7|14|TRBV6-5|.
CASSYLGVGNEQYF
TGTGCCAGCAGTTACTTAGGGGTAGGGAACGAGCAGTACTTC
>.|TRBJ2-1|12|TRBV5-1|.
CASSLRLGEQFF
TGCGCCAGCAGCTTGAGGCTAGGTGAGCAGTTCTTC
>TRBD1|TRBJ2-3|15|TRBV2|.
CASSPGQGSTDTQYF
TGTGCCAGCAGTCCGGGACAGGGGAGCACAGATACGCAGTATTTT
>TRBD1|TRBJ1-6|14|TRBV5-8|.
CASSLRTGSSPLHF
TGTGCCAGCAGCTTAAGGACAGGGAGTTCACCCCTCCACTTT